The clone carrying this T cell receptor (delta chain) came up many times. It is likely a read error: a sequence one base away is far more abundant. The sample contains more than one DNA sequence encoding this CDR3. The entry originates in a study of γδ T cells in repeated Plasmodium falciparum infection. The CDR3 is 14 residues long. CDR1 TSWWSYY and CDR2 QGS come from the germline V gene. TCRdb re-called the multiplex PCR reads via CATT. Among approximately 60,000 delta-chain clones, about 1.5% were seen once, and the ten largest hold over 12%. Bulk repertoires came from Vgamma9/Vdelta2+ or Vdelta2-negative gammadelta T cells flow-sorted from PBMC.

The sequence was obtained from a pool of human donors (malaria-infected and uninfected, not separated). The sequenced material came from gamma-delta T cells from blood. The V call is TRDV1, the J call TRDJ1; 9 nucleotides agree with TRDD3. CDR3 region: CALGEHLGDSVLIF. The CDR3 bases are TGTGCCCTTGGGGAACACCTGGGGGATTCGGTGCTCATCTTT.